The TCR beta chain under discussion was sequenced for a study of beta chain features in type 1 diabetes. Expressed TCRB transcripts were sequenced because the entire RNA isolate underwent reverse transcription. Assay: immunoSEQ multiplex PCR; the TCRdb copy retains only in-frame clones and omits some. The table has about 360,000 clones, about 12% seen once. This clone was picked up a small number of times. Its antigen is not known. General study results and limits: All four CD4+ subsets of Type 1 diabetes patients contained TCRB CDR3s that were moderately but significantly shorter.

Sequenced material: naive CD4+ T cells from blood. The receptor's source is a man between 18 and 29 years old in good health.

CDR3 sequence (DNA): TGTGCCTGGACTCTAGGAGGGGGGGAGAAATTCACTGAAGCTTTCTTT. It codes for CAWTLGGGEKFTEAFF. The chain employs TRBV30 and TRBJ1-1; TRBD1 is a possible D gene (6 bases). V was pared by 4 bases and J by 4 bases, with 22 bases between. The germline V gene has CDR1 GTSNPN and CDR2 SVGIG (reference sequence). The CDR3 consists of 16 residues.